The 6 T cell receptor beta chains below come from one sample, sequenced in a study of post-analysis software for immune sequencing data. TCR beta cDNA libraries had unique molecular identifiers. TCRdb called the PCR reads again in MiXCR, with one record for every CDR3 protein. The table has about 540,000 distinct CDR3 sequences, 30% to 40% seen once. Regarding the study as a whole: When patients were compared with controls, roughly five TRBV segments were more frequent, TRBV5-6, TRBV5-1 and TRBV20-1 among them.

Their antigen targets remain unknown. Sequenced input: blood. All receptors come from a girl aged 2 to 17 with multiple sclerosis.

The chain uses TRBV6-2 or TRBV6-3 and TRBJ2-7; TRBD1 matches 8 bases. Unmatched junction bases numbered 10, after V lost 6 bases and J lost 0 bases. This CDR3 region has 16 residues. The germline V gene has CDR1 MNHEY and CDR2 SVGEGT. CDR3 nucleotides: TGTGCCAGCAGCGGGCTGGACAGGGCGATCTCCTACGAGCAGTACTTC. This sequence encodes CASSGLDRAISYEQYF.

The V and J genes are TRBV24-1 and TRBJ1-2; D is unclear. CDR3 size: 12 residues. V gave up 4 bases and J gave up 4 bases, with 6 bases separating them. Germline assignment: CDR1 KGHDR and CDR2 SFDVKD. The CDR3 coding sequence is TGTGCCACCAGTGAAGGGATCTATGGCTACACCTTC. Amino acid sequence: CATSEGIYGYTF.

About this clonotype: A much larger clonotype is one base distant, so this may be a read error. The gene calls are TRBV7-2 and TRBJ2-5; D tentatively fits TRBD1 or TRBD2 (5 bases each). Germline V gives CDR1 SGHTA, CDR2 FQGNSA. CDR3 length: 14 residues. Trimming shortened V by 8 bases and J by 11 bases, and 24 bases separated the two germline ends. CDR3 sequence: CASVLGPDYNEQYF. DNA for the CDR3: TGTGCCAGCGTCCTGGGGCCAGACTACAATGAGCAGTACTTC.

On this clonotype: The junction and the germline gene differ at one end; a read error may be behind it. The chain carries TRBV5-5 and TRBJ1-6, with 9 nucleotides matching TRBD1. CDR1 and CDR2 from the germline V gene are SGHKS and YYEKEE (reference sequence). The CDR3 sequence is 14 residues long. In nucleotides, the CDR3 is TGTGCCAGCAGCGCGACAGGGGGTGGGTCACCCCTCCGCTTT. This codes for CASSATGGGSPLRF.

On this clonotype: At one boundary the junction diverges from the germline segment, which might be a read error. V is TRBV5-1 and J is TRBJ2-5; TRBD2 aligns across 11 bases. The DNA end is more similar to TRBJ2-7, so the J call may be wrong. There are 15 residues in the CDR3. Germline CDR1 SGHRS, CDR2 YFSETQ. As DNA, the CDR3 is TGCGCCAGCAACTTGACTAGCGGGGAAATCTACGAGCAGTACTTC. Amino acids: CASNLTSGEIYEQYF.

This chain connects TRBV7-9 to TRBJ2-5; no definite D call. The CDR3 loop spans 14 amino acids. CDR1 is SEHNR and CDR2 is FQNEAQ in the germline V gene (reference sequence). Deletions cut 1 base from V and 3 bases from J, with 9 bases between. The CDR3 sequence: CASSLGSAEETQYF. The DNA of the CDR3 is TGTGCCAGCAGCTTAGGTTCCGCAGAAGAGACCCAGTACTTC.